This T cell receptor beta chain appears in the sequencing data of a study of blood T cell repertoires in COVID-19. The CDR3 extends over 15 amino acids. The germline gives CDR1 SGHRS, CDR2 YFSETQ. Trimming took off 5 bases at V and 0 bases at J, with 12 bases between the two ends. Repertoires were generated with immunoSEQ multiplex PCR, while TCRdb's copy carries only in-frame clones and drops some. The sample includes 300,000 to 400,000 clones, around 90% seen only once; the top ten take 2.6%. The source is a man between 60 and 75 years old who had recovered from COVID-19. Sequenced input: PBMCs or T cells enriched from blood (not recorded which). The chain couples TRBV5-1 to TRBJ2-4, with D uncertain. DNA for the CDR3: TGCGCCAGCAGAGTTCCCTATGGAGCCAAAAACATTCAGTACTTC. Amino acid sequence: CASRVPYGAKNIQYF.